A single sample gave rise to the 20 T cell receptor beta chains below, sequenced in a study of beta chain features in type 1 diabetes. Since all of the isolated RNA was reverse transcribed, expressed TCRB transcripts were what got sequenced. The table came from immunoSEQ multiplex PCR; TCRdb's copy has only in-frame clones and leaves some out. The profile shows about 40,000 clones, around half of them singletons. Sequencing was performed on central memory CD4+ T cells from blood. These receptor sequences come from a young woman in good health.

The rearrangement links TRBV11-2 to TRBJ1-2; TRBD1 aligns across 10 bases. The J segment lost 10 bases and the V segment lost 1 base, leaving 6 bases of the junction unmatched. Per the germline V gene, CDR1 is SGHAT and CDR2 is FQNNGV. The CDR3 loop spans 14 amino acids. The CDR3 coding sequence is TGTGCCAGCAGCTTAGGTGGACAGGGGGTAGCCTACACCTTC. It codes for CASSLGGQGVAYTF.

The gene calls are TRBV19 and TRBJ2-7; 7 bases map to TRBD1. CDR1 and CDR2 from the germline V gene are LNHDA and SQIVND (reference sequence). There are 16 residues in the CDR3. V shed 5 bases and J 0 bases; nucleotides not matched to a gene: 10. CDR3 DNA: TGTGCCAGTAGTTATTCCCTGACAGGGATCTCCTACGAGCAGTACTTC. This sequence encodes CASSYSLTGISYEQYF.

This clone was seen a handful of times. The chain is built from TRBV10-3 and TRBJ1-2; D is undetermined. The CDR3 has 12 amino acids. Germline lookup yields CDR1 ENHRY and CDR2 SYGVKD. Trimming took 5 bases from V and 7 from J, leaving 11 bases between them. CDR3 sequence (DNA): TGTGCCATCAGTAGGGATGCGGGTGGCTACACCTTC. Protein: CAISRDAGGYTF.

V gene TRBV10-3 combines with J gene TRBJ1-2; 9 nucleotides line up with TRBD1. The CDR3 has 15 amino acids. Germline trimming cut 4 bases from V and 2 bases from J; bases unmatched to any gene: 5. CDR1 ENHRY and CDR2 SYGVKD come from the germline V gene. The CDR3 spells CAISGRQGENYGYTF. CDR3 nucleotides: TGTGCCATCAGTGGTAGACAGGGGGAAAACTATGGCTACACCTTC.

This clone was picked up a small number of times. The V and J genes are TRBV5-1 and TRBJ2-5; D possibly corresponds to TRBD1 (5 bases). Germline assignment: CDR1 SGHRS and CDR2 YFSETQ. The CDR3 has 15 amino acids. The germline V and J ends were trimmed by 5 bases and 2 bases, with 16 bases remaining between them. The CDR3 reads CASRGLGGQQETQYF. Here the CDR3 DNA reads TGCGCCAGCAGGGGGCTGGGCGGTCAGCAAGAGACCCAGTACTTC.

The V and J genes are TRBV5-1 and TRBJ1-1; D is uncertain. V lost 1 base and J 5 bases, leaving 15 bases between the germline ends. Germline values: CDR1 SGHRS, CDR2 YFSETQ. This CDR3 is 15 amino acids long. The CDR3 loop is CASSLTPAPRTEAFF. In DNA, the CDR3 is TGCGCCAGCAGCTTGACCCCGGCCCCGAGGACTGAAGCTTTCTTT.

This clone was counted only a few times. The rearrangement uses TRBV30 and TRBJ1-1; D unclear. The CDR3 totals 13 residues. From germline, CDR1 is GTSNPN and CDR2 SVGIG (reference sequence). Trimming pared 2 bases from V and 4 bases from J, leaving 11 bases between. DNA of the CDR3: TGTGCCTGGAGTCTCCAAAGGAGCACTGAAGCTTTCTTT. Protein sequence: CAWSLQRSTEAFF.

The gene calls are TRBV5-8 and TRBJ1-4; D gene uncertain. The CDR3 covers 14 residues. Germline CDR1 reads SGHTS; CDR2 reads YDEGEE. Trimming removed 0 bases from V and 0 bases from J, with 3 bases in between. CDR3 sequence: CASSLGATNEKLFF. CDR3 DNA sequence: TGTGCCAGCAGCTTGGGCGCAACTAATGAAAAACTGTTTTTT.

The chain is built from TRBV19 and TRBJ2-2; 8 nucleotides align to TRBD2. Germline CDR1 reads LNHDA; CDR2 reads SQIVND (reference sequence). CDR3 length: 17 amino acids. Germline trimming cut 7 bases from V and 4 bases from J; bases unmatched to any gene: 14. Here the CDR3 reads CASNTLRAGVSTGELFF. The CDR3 DNA sequence: TGTGCCAGTAACACCCTCCGAGCGGGAGTCAGCACCGGGGAGCTGTTTTTT.

This clone has just a few counts. This chain connects TRBV11-2 to TRBJ2-7, with TRBD2 matching over 11 bases. The trim removed 5 bases at V and 10 bases at J, leaving 4 bases unmatched. Germline V gives CDR1 SGHAT, CDR2 FQNNGV. The CDR3 covers 12 residues. Here the CDR3 reads CASSRTSGPQYF. The CDR3 nucleotides are TGTGCCAGCAGCAGGACTAGCGGGCCTCAGTACTTC. The full variable domain, in which reference TRBV11-2 and TRBJ2-7 provide the parts outside the CDR3, is EAGVAQSPRYKIIEKRQSVAFWCNPISGHATLYWYQQILGQGPKLLIQFQNNGVVDDSQLPKDRFSAERLKGVDSTLKIQPAKLEDSAVYLCASSRTSGPQYFGPGTRLTVT.

This clone appeared a few times. This rearrangement joins TRBV7-2 to TRBJ2-1; 10 positions agree with TRBD1. The trim removed 8 bases at V and 6 bases at J, leaving 7 bases unmatched. The CDR3 has 14 residues. Per germline, CDR1 SGHTA and CDR2 FQGNSA. Here the CDR3 DNA reads TGTGCCAGCCCTCCACGACAGGGGGCCAATGAGCAGTTCTTC. It yields the protein CASPPRQGANEQFF.

This clone has a handful of counts. The chain recombines TRBV10-3 with TRBJ2-6, with TRBD1 identical over 8 bases. J lost 1 base, V lost 6 bases, and 2 bases had no gene match. Germline loops: CDR1 ENHRY, CDR2 SYGVKD. CDR3 length: 15 residues. The chain's CDR3 is CAIRGQGSGANVLTF. CDR3 sequence (DNA): TGTGCCATCAGAGGACAGGGATCTGGGGCCAACGTCCTGACTTTC.

The table lists this clone with a count of one. This chain links TRBV19 with TRBJ1-1; 8 bases match TRBD1. This CDR3 has 14 residues. CDR1 LNHDA and CDR2 SQIVND come from the germline V gene (reference sequence). The J segment lost 1 base and the V segment lost 4 bases, leaving 2 bases of the junction unmatched. CDR3 protein: CASSKTGANTEAFF. The CDR3 DNA is TGTGCCAGTAGTAAGACAGGGGCGAACACTGAAGCTTTCTTT.

The chain joins TRBV10-2 to TRBJ1-1, with D maybe TRBD1 (6 bases). Germline V CDR1 and CDR2: WSHSY, SAAADI. V dropped 0 bases and J dropped 4 bases, with 9 bases sitting between them. The CDR3 has 14 residues. CDR3 DNA sequence: TGCGCCAGCAGTGAGTCTAGGGGGGGCACTGAAGCTTTCTTT. It translates to CASSESRGGTEAFF.

This chain uses TRBV7-2 with TRBJ1-1, with 7 bases aligning to TRBD1. Germline V gene data show CDR1 as SGHTA and CDR2 as FQGNSA. V dropped 5 bases and J dropped 7; count of bases not matched to a gene: 4. The CDR3 sequence is 12 residues long. The CDR3 sequence: CASSQGQSEAFF. The CDR3 DNA reads TGTGCCAGCAGCCAGGGACAGAGTGAAGCTTTCTTT.

The rearrangement joins TRBV29-1 to TRBJ2-7; D is perhaps TRBD1 (6 bases). Germline-derived CDR1 and CDR2 are SQVTM and ANQGSEA. The CDR3 is 14 amino acids. V gave up 5 bases and J gave up 0 bases, with 14 bases separating them. The CDR3 nucleotides are TGCAGCGTTCGCCCCAGGGGCGACTCCTACGAGCAGTACTTC. Residues: CSVRPRGDSYEQYF.

V is TRBV2 and J is TRBJ2-1; 8 bases line up with TRBD2. The V and J ends lost 8 bases and 4 bases, in that order; junction bases with no gene match: 7. Germline V gene data show CDR1 as SNHLY and CDR2 as FYNNEI. The CDR3 has 14 residues. DNA for the CDR3: TGTGCCAGCCAGGACACGGGGGGGTACAATGAGCAGTTCTTC. This codes for CASQDTGGYNEQFF.

This rearrangement joins TRBV18 to TRBJ2-1; 7 positions agree with TRBD2. Germline V CDR1 and CDR2: KGHSH, LQKENI. Unmatched junction bases numbered 8, after V lost 3 bases and J lost 15 bases. There are 12 residues in the CDR3. Written as DNA, the CDR3 is TGTGCCAGCTCACCTGGGCGGGAGAGGTGGTTCTTC. Residues: CASSPGRERWFF. The entire variable domain, with the rest obtained from reference TRBV18 and TRBJ2-1, is as follows: NAGVMQNPRHLVRRRGQEARLRCSPMKGHSHVYWYRQLPEEGLKFMVYLQKENIIDESGMPKERFSAEFPKEGPSILRIQQVVRGDSAAYFCASSPGRERWFFGPGTRLTVL.

The rearrangement joins TRBV5-8 to TRBJ2-1; possibly TRBD1 for D (6 bases). V lost 4 bases and J 0 bases, leaving 8 bases between the germline ends. Germline V lookup: CDR1 SGHTS, CDR2 YDEGEE. CDR3 length: 14 amino acids. The CDR3 DNA reads as TGTGCCAGCAGCCAGGACAGCTCCTACAATGAGCAGTTCTTC. It translates to CASSQDSSYNEQFF.

The sample holds a few counts of this clone. This chain connects TRBV30 to TRBJ1-2, with D perhaps matching TRBD1 (5 bases). V was shortened by 5 bases and J by 8 bases, with 18 bases between the two germline ends. This CDR3 has 13 residues. Germline values: CDR1 GTSNPN, CDR2 SVGIG (reference sequence). CDR3 amino acids: CAWALYQGSGYTF. CDR3 sequence (DNA): TGTGCCTGGGCCCTTTACCAGGGTTCCGGCTACACCTTC.